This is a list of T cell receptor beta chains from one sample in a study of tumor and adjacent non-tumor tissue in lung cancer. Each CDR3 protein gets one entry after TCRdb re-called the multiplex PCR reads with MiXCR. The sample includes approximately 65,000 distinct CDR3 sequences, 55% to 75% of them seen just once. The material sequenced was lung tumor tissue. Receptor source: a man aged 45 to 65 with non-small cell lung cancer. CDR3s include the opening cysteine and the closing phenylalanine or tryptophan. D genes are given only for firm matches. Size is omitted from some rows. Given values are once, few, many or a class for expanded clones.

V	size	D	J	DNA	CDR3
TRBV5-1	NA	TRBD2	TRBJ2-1	TGCGCCAGCAGCTCCGCCGTAACTAGCGGGGGGGTCTACAATGAGCAGTTCTTC	CASSSAVTSGGVYNEQFF
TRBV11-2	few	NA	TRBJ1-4	TGTGCCAGCAGCTCCCAAACACCGAGACAAATTAATGAAAAACTGTTTTTT	CASSSQTPRQINEKLFF
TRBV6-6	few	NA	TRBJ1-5	TGTGCCAGCATTGGACAGAGGTATCAGCCCCAGCATTTT	CASIGQRYQPQHF
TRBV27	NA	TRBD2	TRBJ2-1	TGTGCCAGCAGTTTAAGACTAGCGGCTGACAATGAGCAATTCTTC	CASSLRLAADNEQFF
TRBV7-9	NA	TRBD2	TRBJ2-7	TGTGCCAGCGGCTTAGCGGGGGGTAACTACGAGCGGTACTTC	CASGLAGGNYERYF
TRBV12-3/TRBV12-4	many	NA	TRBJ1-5	TGTGCCAGCAGTTTAGGGAGGCCTCATCAGCCCCAGCATTTT	CASSLGRPHQPQHF
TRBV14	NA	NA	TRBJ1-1	TGTGCCAGTAGCCAAGACATGAACACTGAAGCTTTCTTT	CASSQDMNTEAFF
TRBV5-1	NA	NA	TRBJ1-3	TGCGTCAGCAGCCTGGGAGGAGTGGTCGGAAACACCATATATTTT	CVSSLGGVVGNTIYF
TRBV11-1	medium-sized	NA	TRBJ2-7	TGTGCCAGCAGCTTAGTGGAAGTATCCTACGAGCAGTACTTC	CASSLVEVSYEQYF
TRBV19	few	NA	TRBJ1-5	TGTGCCAGTAGTATGGAGTTCAATCAGCCCCAGCATTTT	CASSMEFNQPQHF
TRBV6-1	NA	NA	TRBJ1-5	TGTGCCAGCCGTGAAGGCAAATCTAGCAATCGGAACCAGCATTTT	CASREGKSSNRNQHF
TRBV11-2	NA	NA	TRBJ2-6	TGTGCCAGCAACTTGAAGGGCGGGGCCAACGTCCTGACTTTC	CASNLKGGANVLTF
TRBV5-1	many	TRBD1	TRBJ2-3	TGCGCCAGCAGCTTGGCCGACAGGGCTGATACGCAGTATTTT	CASSLADRADTQYF
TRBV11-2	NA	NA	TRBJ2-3	TGTGCCAGTAGCTTAGGGGTGTTATCTAGCACAGATACACAGTATTTT	CASSLGVLSSTDTQYF
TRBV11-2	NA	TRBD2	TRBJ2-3	TGTGCCAGTAGCTTACTCTCCCTTTCGGTGGGAGGGTTGGCAGTTACGCAGTATTTT	CASSLLSLSVGGLAVTQYF
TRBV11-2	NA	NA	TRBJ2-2	TGTGCCGGTAACAATCAACTATGGGAGGCCGGGGAGCTGTTTTTT	CAGNNQLWEAGELFF
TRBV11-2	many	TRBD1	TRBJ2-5	TGTGCCAGCAGCTGGGGACAGGCCGCCGGGACCCAGTACTTC	CASSWGQAAGTQYF
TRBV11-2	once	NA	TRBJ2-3	TGTGCAAGCCGCTCGCTAGGGACCCCGCGCACAGATACGCAGTATTTT	CASRSLGTPRTDTQYF